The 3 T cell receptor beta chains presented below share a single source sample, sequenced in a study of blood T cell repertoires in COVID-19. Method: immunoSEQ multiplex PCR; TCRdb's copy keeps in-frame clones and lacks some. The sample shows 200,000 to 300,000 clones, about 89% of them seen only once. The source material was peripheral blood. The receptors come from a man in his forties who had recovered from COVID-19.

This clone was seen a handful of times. The CDR3 reads CASSSRVFSYEQYF. The CDR3, as DNA: TGTGCCAGCAGTTCCCGCGTGTTTTCCTACGAGCAGTACTTC. V usage is TRBV6-2 or TRBV6-3 and J usage is TRBJ2-7; D ambiguous. This CDR3 contains 14 residues. Germline-derived CDR1 and CDR2 are MNHEY and SVGEGT. The ends were cut back, 4 bases at V and 1 base at J, with 11 bases in the middle.

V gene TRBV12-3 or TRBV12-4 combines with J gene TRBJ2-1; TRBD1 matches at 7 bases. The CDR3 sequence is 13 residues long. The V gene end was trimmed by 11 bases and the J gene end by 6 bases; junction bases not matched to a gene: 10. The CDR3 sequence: CASRVAGGNEQFF. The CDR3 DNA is TGTGCCTCCCGAGTGGCAGGGGGCAATGAGCAGTTCTTC.

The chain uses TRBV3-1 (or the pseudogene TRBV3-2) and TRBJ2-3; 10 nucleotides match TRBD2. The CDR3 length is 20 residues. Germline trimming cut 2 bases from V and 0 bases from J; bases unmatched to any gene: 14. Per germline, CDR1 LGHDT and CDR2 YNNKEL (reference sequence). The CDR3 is CASSQMAGTSDLSSTDTQYF. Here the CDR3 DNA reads TGTGCCAGCAGCCAAATGGCCGGGACTAGCGATCTTTCTAGCACAGATACGCAGTATTTT.